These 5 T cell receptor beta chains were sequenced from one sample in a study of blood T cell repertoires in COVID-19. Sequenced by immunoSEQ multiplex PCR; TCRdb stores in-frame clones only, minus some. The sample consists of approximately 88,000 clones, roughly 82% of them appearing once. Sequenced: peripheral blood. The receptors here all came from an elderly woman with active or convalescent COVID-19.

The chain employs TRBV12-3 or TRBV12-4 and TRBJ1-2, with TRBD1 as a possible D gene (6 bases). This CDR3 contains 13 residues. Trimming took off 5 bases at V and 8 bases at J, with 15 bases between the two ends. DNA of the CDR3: TGTGCCAGCAGTACAGGGTTTAGGGGCGGCTACACCTTC. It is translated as CASSTGFRGGYTF.

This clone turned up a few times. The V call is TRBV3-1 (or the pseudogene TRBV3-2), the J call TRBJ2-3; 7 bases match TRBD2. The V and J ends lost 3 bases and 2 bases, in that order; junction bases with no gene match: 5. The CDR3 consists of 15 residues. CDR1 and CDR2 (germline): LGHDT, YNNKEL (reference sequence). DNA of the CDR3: TGTGCCAGCAGCCACCAGCGGGGCCCCACAGATACGCAGTATTTT. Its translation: CASSHQRGPTDTQYF.

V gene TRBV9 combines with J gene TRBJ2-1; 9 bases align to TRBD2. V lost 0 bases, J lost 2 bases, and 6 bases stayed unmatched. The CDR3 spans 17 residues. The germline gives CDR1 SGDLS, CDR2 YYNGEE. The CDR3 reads CASSVGNSGGTYNEQFF. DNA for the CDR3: TGTGCCAGCAGCGTAGGGAATAGCGGGGGAACCTACAATGAGCAGTTCTTC.

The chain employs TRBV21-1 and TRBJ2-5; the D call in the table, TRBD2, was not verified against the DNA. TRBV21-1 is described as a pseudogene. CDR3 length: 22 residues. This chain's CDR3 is CASSKFRWASGDPRNIQETQYF. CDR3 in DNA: TGTGCCAGCAGCAAGTTTCGCTGGGCTAGCGGAGACCCCCGAAACATCCAAGAGACCCAGTACTTC.

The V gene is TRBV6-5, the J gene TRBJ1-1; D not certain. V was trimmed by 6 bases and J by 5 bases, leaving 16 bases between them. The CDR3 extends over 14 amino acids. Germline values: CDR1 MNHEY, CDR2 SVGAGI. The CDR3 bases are TGTGCCAGCAGCTCAACATGGACGGGGACTGAAGCTTTCTTT. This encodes CASSSTWTGTEAFF.